This T cell receptor (beta chain) is from a study of T-cell reconstitution after alpha-beta-depleted transplantation in children. Study observations and caveats: Reported findings indicate that, about two months after transplant, alpha-beta T cells came from several hundred expanded clones, which were derived from non-depleted graft cells. Surviving recipient T cells and thymic progenitors underlay high day-60 TCRbeta diversity in some patients.

Unique molecular identifiers were incorporated into the prepared TCRbeta library. TCRdb re-called the PCR reads through MiXCR, storing one row per CDR3 protein. The data show a few hundred thousand distinct CDR3 sequences, over 40% seen once. Concerning this clonotype: The target antigen is unknown.

The CDR3 has 15 amino acids. CDR1 is LNHNV and CDR2 is YYDKDF in the germline V gene (reference sequence). Trimming left V 4 bases short and J 6 bases short, with 16 bases between. Material: PBMCs, obtained before TCRalphabeta/CD19-depleted stem cell transplant. This receptor was obtained from a girl aged 2-10 years with aplastic anemia, due to receive a stem cell transplant. The chain has TRBV15 and TRBJ2-1; a weak D match, TRBD1 (8 bases). CDR3 protein: CATSKDHRGGNEQFF. The CDR3 nucleotides read TGTGCCACCAGCAAAGACCACAGGGGGGGCAATGAGCAGTTCTTC. The full variable domain, rest sourced from reference TRBV15 and TRBJ2-1, is DAMVIQNPRYQVTQFGKPVTLSCSQTLNHNVMYWYQQKSSQAPKLLFHYYDKDFNNEADTPDNFQSRRPNTSFCFLDIRSPGLGDTAMYLCATSKDHRGGNEQFFGPGTRLTVL.